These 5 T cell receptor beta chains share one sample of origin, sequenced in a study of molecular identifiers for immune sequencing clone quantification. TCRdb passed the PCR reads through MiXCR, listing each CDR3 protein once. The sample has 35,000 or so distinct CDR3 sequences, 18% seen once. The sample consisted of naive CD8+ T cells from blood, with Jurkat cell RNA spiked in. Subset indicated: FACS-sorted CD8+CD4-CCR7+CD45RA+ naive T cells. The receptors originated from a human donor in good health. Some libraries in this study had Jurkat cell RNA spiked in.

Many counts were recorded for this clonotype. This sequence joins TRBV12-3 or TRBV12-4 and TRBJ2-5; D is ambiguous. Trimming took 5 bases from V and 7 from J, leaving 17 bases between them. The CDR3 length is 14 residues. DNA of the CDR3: TGTGCCAGCAGTCCCGCCGGAACGGAAGGGACCCAGTACTTC. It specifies CASSPAGTEGTQYF.

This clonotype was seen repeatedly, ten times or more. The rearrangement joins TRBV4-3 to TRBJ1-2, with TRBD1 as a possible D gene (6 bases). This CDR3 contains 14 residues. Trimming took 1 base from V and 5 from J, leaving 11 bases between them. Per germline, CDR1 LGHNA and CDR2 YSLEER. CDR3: CASSQARGSYGYTF. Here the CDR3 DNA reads TGCGCCAGCAGCCAAGCCAGGGGATCGTATGGCTACACCTTC.

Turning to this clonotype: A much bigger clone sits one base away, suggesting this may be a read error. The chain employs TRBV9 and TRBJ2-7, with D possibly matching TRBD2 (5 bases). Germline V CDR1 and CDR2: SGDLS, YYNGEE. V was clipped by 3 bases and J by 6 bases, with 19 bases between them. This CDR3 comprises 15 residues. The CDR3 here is CASSATRTRGSEQYF. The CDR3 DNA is TGTGCCAGCAGCGCAACTAGAACCCGGGGTTCCGAGCAGTACTTC.

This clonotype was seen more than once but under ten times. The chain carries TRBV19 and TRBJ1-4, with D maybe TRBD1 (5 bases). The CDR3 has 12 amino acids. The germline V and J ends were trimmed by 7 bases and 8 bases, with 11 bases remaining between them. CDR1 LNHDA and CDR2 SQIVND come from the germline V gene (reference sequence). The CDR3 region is CASTWGTEKLFF. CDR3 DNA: TGTGCCAGTACTTGGGGCACCGAAAAACTGTTTTTT. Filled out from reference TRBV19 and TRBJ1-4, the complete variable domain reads DGGITQSPKYLFRKEGQNVTLSCEQNLNHDAMYWYRQDPGQGLRLIYYSQIVNDFQKGDIAEGYSVSREKKESFPLTVTSAQKNPTAFYLCASTWGTEKLFFGSGTQLSVL.

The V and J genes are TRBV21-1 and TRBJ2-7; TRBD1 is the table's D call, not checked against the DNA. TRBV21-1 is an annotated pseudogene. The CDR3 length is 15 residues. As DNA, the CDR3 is TGTGCCAGCAGCAAGGACACCCGCATCTCCTACGAGCAGTACTTC. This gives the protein CASSKDTRISYEQYF.